This is a list of T cell receptor beta chains from one sample in a study of spatial heterogeneity in lung cancer. Via MiXCR, TCRdb re-called the 5' RACE reads, giving one row per CDR3 protein. Here the sample spans 45,000 to 55,000 distinct CDR3 sequences, roughly 5.7% being singletons. The source material was PBMCs, sampled at surgery. Receptors originate from a male donor with early-stage non-small cell lung cancer. Both conserved end residues are part of each CDR3. The D gene is left open where the match is weak. Size is stated for part of the rows, as once, few or many counts, or as a class when the clone is expanded.

d_gene,j_gene,abundance,v_gene,CDR3aa,CDR3nt
.,TRBJ2-4,many,TRBV24-1,CATSDSIGGAKNIQYF,TGTGCCACCAGTGACTCGATTGGGGGGGCCAAAAACATTCAGTACTTC
TRBD2,TRBJ2-1,many,TRBV24-1,CATSDWGLAGYNEQFF,TGTGCCACCAGTGACTGGGGACTAGCGGGATACAATGAGCAGTTCTTC
TRBD1,TRBJ2-5,few,TRBV3-1,CASSFPGTGGRETQYF,TGTGCCAGCAGTTTCCCCGGGACAGGGGGCCGAGAGACCCAGTACTTC
.,TRBJ2-4,many,TRBV4-1,CASSPTTRGHLAKNIQYF,TGCGCCAGCAGCCCAACGACCCGGGGCCACCTAGCCAAAAACATTCAGTACTTC
.,TRBJ1-5,few,TRBV20-1,CSAFEPQGFGSNQPQHF,TGCAGTGCTTTCGAGCCACAGGGATTCGGTAGCAATCAGCCCCAGCATTTT
TRBD1,TRBJ1-6,many,TRBV12-5,CASGLPGTGRTDSPLHF,TGTGCTAGTGGTTTGCCCGGGACAGGGAGAACGGATTCACCCCTCCACTTT
TRBD2,TRBJ2-1,many,TRBV6-2/TRBV6-3,CASSYSRVAGYNEQFF,TGTGCCAGCAGTTACTCGCGGGTAGCGGGATACAATGAGCAGTTCTTC
.,TRBJ2-2,few,TRBV7-7,CASSLMSRGTGELFF,TGTGCCAGCAGCTTAATGTCAAGGGGGACCGGGGAGCTGTTTTTT
.,TRBJ2-1,.,TRBV29-1,CSASQRGDEQFF,TGCAGCGCATCCCAGAGGGGAGATGAGCAGTTCTTC
TRBD1,TRBJ1-2,many,TRBV3-1,CASSQGNRGYGYTF,TGTGCCAGCAGCCAAGGTAACAGGGGCTATGGCTACACCTTC
.,TRBJ2-5,many,TRBV7-9,CASSKAGRGREETQYF,TGTGCCAGCAGCAAAGCAGGCAGGGGGAGGGAAGAGACCCAGTACTTC
.,TRBJ2-7,many,TRBV13,CASSLEQDYEQYF,TGTGCCAGCAGCTTAGAACAGGATTACGAGCAGTACTTC
.,TRBJ2-3,many,TRBV5-1,CASSSTGTDTQYF,TGCGCCAGCAGCTCGACCGGAACGGATACGCAGTATTTT
.,TRBJ2-5,many,TRBV20-1,CSARYLQETQYF,TGCAGTGCTAGGTACCTCCAAGAGACCCAGTACTTC
.,TRBJ1-1,many,TRBV27,CASSLQGLDTEAFF,TGTGCCAGCAGTCTGCAGGGATTGGACACTGAAGCTTTCTTT
.,TRBJ2-1,.,TRBV3-1,CASSQDLWRGNEQFF,TGTGCCAGCAGCCAAGATCTCTGGCGAGGGAATGAGCAGTTCTTC
TRBD2,TRBJ2-7,many,TRBV7-8,CASSPRGIAGEQYF,TGTGCCAGCAGCCCCCGGGGGATAGCGGGAGAGCAGTACTTC
.,TRBJ1-1,many,TRBV7-2,CASSLLPDSLVRFF,TGTGCCAGCAGCTTGCTCCCGGACAGCTTGGTGCGGTTCTTT
.,TRBJ2-3,many,TRBV5-1,CASSLVVPDTQYF,TGCGCCAGCAGCTTGGTAGTACCAGATACGCAGTATTTT
.,TRBJ2-7,many,TRBV12-3/TRBV12-4,CASSMRSEQYF,TGTGCCAGCAGCATGAGGTCCGAGCAGTACTTC
.,TRBJ1-5,.,TRBV5-5,CASSFDSYQPQHF,TGTGCCAGCAGCTTCGACAGCTATCAGCCCCAGCATTTT
.,TRBJ2-5,many,TRBV14,CASSQDHPLETQYF,TGTGCCAGCAGCCAAGACCATCCGCTAGAGACCCAGTACTTC
.,TRBJ2-7,many,TRBV30,CAWSPQGYEQYF,TGTGCCTGGAGTCCCCAGGGCTACGAGCAGTACTTC
.,TRBJ2-3,many,TRBV21-1,CASSKFYSGGSTDTQYF,TGTGCCAGCAGCAAGTTCTATAGCGGGGGTAGCACAGATACGCAGTATTTT
TRBD2,TRBJ2-1,many,TRBV6-6,CASSSSTSKRSEQFF,TGTGCCAGCAGTTCCTCGACTAGCAAGAGAAGTGAGCAGTTCTTC
.,TRBJ2-7,.,TRBV12-3/TRBV12-4,CASSLGDSQYF,TGTGCCAGCAGCTTAGGGGACTCGCAGTACTTC
.,TRBJ2-3,many,TRBV5-1,CASSYDSPTDTQYF,TGCGCCAGCAGCTATGACTCGCCCACAGATACGCAGTATTTT
TRBD2,TRBJ2-1,many,TRBV19,CASSRVAGVNEQFF,TGTGCCAGTAGTAGGGTAGCGGGAGTTAATGAGCAGTTCTTC
TRBD2,TRBJ2-7,few,TRBV6-2/TRBV6-3,CASSYSKLAGAYEQYF,TGTGCCAGCAGTTACTCGAAACTAGCGGGAGCCTACGAGCAGTACTTC
TRBD1,TRBJ2-2,few,TRBV11-1,CASTSPTGGATGELFF,TGTGCCAGCACCTCCCCTACAGGGGGTGCCACCGGGGAGCTGTTTTTT
.,TRBJ2-2,many,TRBV6-1,CASSEQALQNTGELFF,TGTGCCAGCAGTGAACAGGCCCTTCAGAACACCGGGGAGCTGTTTTTT
.,TRBJ2-7,many,TRBV3-1,CASSRDRREQYF,TGTGCCAGCAGCCGAGACCGAAGGGAGCAGTACTTC
TRBD2,TRBJ2-3,few,TRBV5-4,CASNRRGGRSDTQYF,TGTGCCAGCAATAGGCGGGGCGGGAGGTCAGATACGCAGTATTTT
TRBD2,TRBJ2-1,many,TRBV5-1,CASSPLTSGLSYNEQFF,TGCGCCAGCAGCCCTCTGACTAGCGGGTTGTCCTACAATGAGCAGTTCTTC
.,TRBJ1-2,many,TRBV5-1,CATSLGTGRDYTF,TGCGCCACTTCCCTAGGCACAGGTCGGGACTACACCTTC
TRBD1,TRBJ2-5,few,TRBV4-3,CASSQKGTGQETQYF,TGCGCCAGCAGCCAAAAGGGGACAGGGCAAGAGACCCAGTACTTC
.,TRBJ2-3,.,TRBV12-3/TRBV12-4,CASSSGPQGTQYF,TGTGCCAGCAGTTCTGGTCCCCAGGGTACGCAGTATTTT
.,TRBJ2-2,few,TRBV7-3,CASSFIGGINTGELFF,TGTGCCAGCAGCTTTATAGGTGGGATCAACACCGGGGAGCTGTTTTTT
TRBD2,TRBJ2-1,many,TRBV10-3,CAISDPGTSGSSYNEQFF,TGTGCCATCAGTGATCCCGGGACTAGCGGAAGCTCCTACAATGAGCAGTTCTTC
.,TRBJ2-5,many,TRBV11-2,CASSRGGATETQYF,TGTGCCAGCAGTCGAGGGGGAGCGACAGAGACCCAGTACTTC
.,TRBJ2-5,few,TRBV14,CASSQERGSRQTQYF,TGTGCCAGCAGCCAAGAACGAGGCTCTCGGCAGACCCAGTACTTC
TRBD2,TRBJ2-3,many,TRBV20-1,CSAKGLGPDTQYF,TGCAGTGCTAAGGGACTAGGCCCAGATACGCAGTATTTT
.,TRBJ2-2,many,TRBV5-6,CASSLMGRSHTGELFF,TGTGCCAGCAGCTTGATGGGGCGGAGCCACACCGGGGAGCTGTTTTTT
TRBD2,TRBJ2-7,many,TRBV20-1,CSDRLAGWSEQYF,TGCAGTGACCGACTAGCGGGATGGAGCGAGCAGTACTTC
TRBD1,TRBJ1-6,many,TRBV28,CASSPADREYLSSPLHF,TGTGCCAGCAGTCCCGCCGACAGGGAGTACCTGAGTTCACCCCTCCACTTT
.,TRBJ2-1,many,TRBV2,CASSGRQRNNEQFF,TGTGCCAGCAGTGGGCGACAGCGGAACAATGAGCAGTTCTTC
TRBD1,TRBJ1-6,many,TRBV20-1,CSARGQAYNSPLHF,TGCAGTGCCAGGGGGCAGGCCTATAATTCACCCCTCCACTTT
TRBD2,TRBJ2-3,many,TRBV6-5,CATSRDYTYTQYF,TGTGCCACTTCGAGGGACTACACCTATACGCAGTATTTT
.,TRBJ2-7,many,TRBV7-9,CASSQGVGQYF,TGTGCCAGCAGCCAAGGGGTTGGGCAGTACTTC
TRBD1,TRBJ2-1,.,TRBV2,CASNRDRGRDEQFF,TGTGCCAGCAACCGGGACAGGGGGCGGGATGAGCAGTTCTTC
.,TRBJ2-3,many,TRBV27,CASSLPYTDTQYF,TGTGCCAGCAGTTTACCCTACACAGATACGCAGTATTTT
.,TRBJ2-6,many,TRBV11-2,CASSLASSGANVLTF,TGTGCCAGCAGCTTGGCTAGTTCTGGGGCCAACGTCCTGACTTTC
.,TRBJ1-5,many,TRBV12-3/TRBV12-4,CASSYRVNQPQHF,TGTGCCAGCAGTTACAGGGTAAATCAGCCCCAGCATTTT